This TCR beta chain was identified in a study of post-analysis software for immune sequencing data. The CDR3 covers 14 residues. Trimming cost V 3 bases and J 5 bases, with 14 bases left between them. CDR1 is SGHAT, CDR2 FQNNGV, per germline. Comments on this clonotype: Its matching antigen is unknown. Because the CDR3 is missing its conserved closing phenylalanine or tryptophan, this is likely a read error.

Researchers reported that TCR beta cDNA libraries carried unique molecular identifiers. TCRdb reanalysed the PCR reads using MiXCR and keeps one entry per CDR3 protein. Of over 700,000 distinct CDR3 sequences in the sample, 25% to 30% were seen once. General study results and limits: Compared with controls, patients had more of five TRBV segments, including TRBV5-6, TRBV5-1 and TRBV20-1. Diversity measured as normalized Chao1 was significantly lower in multiple sclerosis patients than in controls.

The sample comprised blood. V gene TRBV11-2 combines with J gene TRBJ2-7; no reliable D call. The receptor was isolated from a girl aged 10 to 17 with multiple sclerosis. CDR3 DNA sequence: TGTGCCAGCAGCTTGGTTGGTAGGGTCCACGAGCAGTACATC. It translates to CASSLVGRVHEQYI.